A single sample gave rise to the 14 T cell receptor beta chains below, sequenced in a study of shared clonotypes between healthy human individuals. Measured with immunoSEQ multiplex PCR; TCRdb has only the in-frame clones, and not every one. The table lists hundreds of thousands of clones, around 78% of them singletons, with about 12% in the top ten. The specimen sequenced was PBMCs. These receptors came from a woman in her 40s in good health. Some clones in this sample may be carry-over from other donors' samples.

This clone was counted only a few times. The chain combines TRBV4-2 with TRBJ2-1; 9 bases are shared with TRBD2. V shed 2 bases and J 7 bases; nucleotides not matched to a gene: 9. Per germline, CDR1 LGHNA and CDR2 YNFKEQ. There are 16 residues in the CDR3. The CDR3 protein is CASSQRQLAGTNEQFF. CDR3 nucleotide sequence: TGTGCCAGCAGCCAACGCCAACTAGCGGGTACAAATGAGCAGTTCTTC.

The V gene is TRBV19, the J gene TRBJ2-1, with a tentative D call TRBD1 (6 bases). Germline lookup yields CDR1 LNHDA and CDR2 SQIVND (reference sequence). V lost 7 bases to trimming and J lost 1 base, with 11 bases between them. The CDR3 has 14 amino acids. CDR3 sequence reads: CASNQGPSYNEQFF. DNA of the CDR3: TGTGCCAGTAACCAGGGGCCTTCCTACAATGAGCAGTTCTTC.

V gene TRBV4-2 combines with J gene TRBJ1-4; maybe TRBD1 (5 bases). V gave up 4 bases and J gave up 0 bases, with 21 bases separating them. The germline V gene has CDR1 LGHNA and CDR2 YNFKEQ. This CDR3 has 19 residues. This CDR3 reads CASSRGLDSYKATNEKLFF. DNA for the CDR3: TGTGCCAGCAGCCGGGGCCTAGACAGTTACAAGGCAACTAATGAAAAACTGTTTTTT.

The sample holds many counts of this clone. Other DNA sequences in the same sample also yield this CDR3. The rearrangement uses TRBV28 and TRBJ2-1; 9 bases line up with TRBD2. The CDR3 is made up of 16 amino acids. With V trimmed by 6 bases and J by 8 bases, 14 bases remained unmatched. CDR1 and CDR2 (germline): MDHEN, SYDVKM. The CDR3 here is CASSPDELAGPHEQFF. CDR3 in DNA: TGTGCCAGCAGCCCCGATGAACTAGCGGGTCCCCATGAGCAGTTCTTC.

The chain uses TRBV5-4 and TRBJ2-3; 8 bases agree with TRBD2. CDR1 and CDR2 (germline): SGHNT, YYREEE (reference sequence). Trimming took 4 bases from V and 2 from J; bases not matched to a gene: 6. The CDR3 is 15 residues long. As DNA, the CDR3 is TGTGCCAGCAGCCCGGCGGGGGGTAACACAGATACGCAGTATTTT. It encodes CASSPAGGNTDTQYF.

This clone was counted a few times. Within the sample, other DNA sequences also encode this same CDR3. In DNA form, the CDR3 reads TGCGCCAGCAGCCAAGTTCCCGGGAGGAACACTGAAGCTTTCTTT. Translation gives CASSQVPGRNTEAFF. The gene calls are TRBV4-1 and TRBJ1-1, with D uncertain. The V end lost 1 base, the J end lost 1 base, and 10 bases lay between the germline ends. The germline gives CDR1 MGHRA, CDR2 YSYEKL. There are 15 residues in the CDR3.

The V and J genes are TRBV6-1 and TRBJ2-5; 13 nucleotides line up with TRBD2. The J call could be wrong; TRBJ2-7 is a better fit for the DNA end. The CDR3 consists of 14 residues. Per the germline V gene, CDR1 is MNHNS and CDR2 is SASEGT. The CDR3 sequence is CASSRLAGGYEQYF. The CDR3 DNA sequence: TGTGCCAGCAGTCGACTAGCGGGAGGCTACGAGCAGTACTTC.

About this clone: At the DNA level, this CDR3 is encoded by other sequences in the same sample as well. The J gene is TRBJ2-2, the V gene TRBV9, with 9 bases matching TRBD1. This CDR3 is built from 14 residues. Germline CDR1 SGDLS, CDR2 YYNGEE. Trimming took 2 bases from V and 4 from J; bases not matched to a gene: 0. The CDR3 loop is CASSVTGGTGELFF. CDR3 nucleotides: TGTGCCAGCAGCGTGACAGGGGGCACCGGGGAGCTGTTTTTT.

The gene calls are TRBV7-6 and TRBJ2-3; D is uncertain. Germline loops: CDR1 SGHVS, CDR2 FNYEAQ. The CDR3 has 17 amino acids. V dropped 5 bases and J dropped 2 bases, with 20 bases sitting between them. CDR3 DNA: TGTGCCAGCAGCCCGACGGCCTTCCCTTTAGACACAGATACGCAGTATTTT. Encoded protein: CASSPTAFPLDTDTQYF.

This chain connects TRBV30 to TRBJ2-1; no definite D call. Germline V gene sequence: CDR1 GTSNPN, CDR2 SVGIG (reference sequence). The CDR3 length is 10 residues. Trimming took off 5 bases at V and 9 bases at J, with 8 bases between the two ends. Written as DNA, the CDR3 is TGTGCCTGGCTCGGCGGTGAGCAGTTCTTC. Its protein is CAWLGGEQFF.

The chain links TRBV28 to TRBJ1-2; tentatively, D is TRBD1 (5 bases). The germline V gene encodes CDR1 MDHEN and CDR2 SYDVKM. The V and J ends lost 10 bases and 4 bases respectively, with 16 bases between them. The CDR3 loop spans 13 amino acids. CDR3 sequence (DNA): TGTGCCACCAAAAACAGGTACTCCTATGGCTACACCTTC. Protein product: CATKNRYSYGYTF.

This chain uses TRBV28 with TRBJ2-7; TRBD1 or TRBD2 may be the D gene (5 bases each). This CDR3 has 16 residues. Looked up from germline, CDR1 is MDHEN and CDR2 is SYDVKM. V was clipped by 4 bases and J by 3 bases, with 19 bases between them. CDR3 loop: CASSSPPGTGGYEQYF. In DNA, the CDR3 is TGTGCCAGCAGTTCCCCGCCTGGGACGGGCGGCTACGAGCAGTACTTC.

The chain combines TRBV15 with TRBJ2-1; 7 nucleotides align to TRBD2. Losses at the gene ends were 7 bases for V and 7 bases for J; bases not matched to a gene: 13. The CDR3 has 15 amino acids. The germline V gene has CDR1 LNHNV and CDR2 YYDKDF (reference sequence). CDR3 sequence (DNA): TGTGCCACCAAGGGCTGGACTAGTTTGGGGAATGAGCAGTTCTTC. Amino acid sequence: CATKGWTSLGNEQFF.

This chain uses TRBV7-6 with TRBJ1-2; D ambiguous. CDR1 and CDR2 (germline): SGHVS, FNYEAQ. This CDR3 is built from 15 residues. Trimming shortened V by 5 bases and J by 2 bases, and 15 bases separated the two germline ends. CDR3: CASSPTPDFNYGYTF. The DNA of the CDR3 is TGTGCCAGCAGCCCAACACCGGATTTCAACTATGGCTACACCTTC.